This T cell receptor beta chain was recorded in a study of blood T cell repertoires in COVID-19. Whole-study context: T cells, B-cell-depleted T cells, or PBMCs supplied cDNA or gDNA.

Participant reports of clinical history set cohort assignment. Participants in the exposed group had met a COVID-19 case in the 2 weeks before joining the study. V was clipped by 4 bases and J by 3 bases; unmatched bases: 9. Germline-derived CDR1 and CDR2 are SGHNT and YENEEA. The CDR3 is 16 amino acids. Sequenced by immunoSEQ multiplex PCR; TCRdb stores in-frame clones only, minus some. The data contain roughly 430,000 clones, 88% of them singletons. The source of this sequence is a woman younger than 35 who had been exposed to COVID-19. The J gene is TRBJ2-1, the V gene TRBV11-3; 7 nucleotides match TRBD1. Sequencing was performed on PBMCs or T cells enriched from blood (not recorded which). Written as DNA, the CDR3 is TGTGCCAGCAGCTGGTCCGGGACAGCTGGCTACAATGAGCAGTTCTTC. This sequence encodes CASSWSGTAGYNEQFF. Variable domain in full (rest from reference TRBV11-3 and TRBJ2-1): EAGVVQSPRYKIIEKKQPVAFWCNPISGHNTLYWYLQNLGQGPELLIRYENEEAVDDSQLPKDRFSAERLKGVDSTLKIQPAELGDSAVYLCASSWSGTAGYNEQFFGPGTRLTVL.